Ten or more counts support the clone carrying this T cell receptor (beta chain). The source of the sample is a study of neurological immune-mediated disorders. V dropped 3 bases and J dropped 3 bases, with 16 bases sitting between them. The germline V gene has CDR1 SGHKS and CDR2 YYEKEE (reference sequence). The CDR3 contains 16 residues. TCRdb called the 5' RACE reads again in MiXCR, with one record for every CDR3 protein. The table has approximately 50,000 distinct CDR3 sequences, 10% to 13% seen once. The clonotype was recovered from a man between 70 and 80 years old with HTLV-1-associated myelopathy (HAM/TSP). The chain carries TRBV5-5 and TRBJ1-5, with D perhaps TRBD1 (6 bases). Material: PBMCs. In DNA, the CDR3 is TGTGCCAGCAGCTCAGCCGGTGGACAGTACAATCAGCCCCAGCATTTT. Translating it yields CASSSAGGQYNQPQHF. Filled out from reference TRBV5-5 and TRBJ1-5, the complete variable domain reads DAGVTQSPTHLIKTRGQQVTLRCSPISGHKSVSWYQQVLGQGPQFIFQYYEKEERGRGNFPDRFSARQFPNYSSELNVNALLLGDSALYLCASSSAGGQYNQPQHFGDGTRLSIL.